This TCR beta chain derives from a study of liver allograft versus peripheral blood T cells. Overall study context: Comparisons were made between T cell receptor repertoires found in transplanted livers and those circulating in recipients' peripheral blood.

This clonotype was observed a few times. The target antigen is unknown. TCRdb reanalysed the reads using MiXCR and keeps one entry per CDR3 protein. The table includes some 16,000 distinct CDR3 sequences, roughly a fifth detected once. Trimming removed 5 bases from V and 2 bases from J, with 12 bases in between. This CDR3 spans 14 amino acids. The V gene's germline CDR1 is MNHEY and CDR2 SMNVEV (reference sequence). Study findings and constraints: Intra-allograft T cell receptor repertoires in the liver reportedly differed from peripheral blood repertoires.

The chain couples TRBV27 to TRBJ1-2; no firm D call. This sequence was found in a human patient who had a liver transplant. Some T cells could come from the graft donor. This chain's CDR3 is CASSPNLPNYGYTF. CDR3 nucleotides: TGTGCCAGCAGTCCAAACCTCCCGAACTATGGCTACACCTTC.